These T cell receptor beta chains were read from a single sample in a study of blood T cell repertoires in COVID-19. Using immunoSEQ multiplex PCR, the repertoire was profiled, and TCRdb retains in-frame clones only, with some absent. The sample lists some 100,000 clones; roughly 88% were seen once. Sequencing input: peripheral blood. These receptors came from a woman aged 60 to 75 with acute or convalescent COVID-19. The CDR3 runs from the conserved cysteine through the conserved F or W. D genes are given only for firm matches.

J | D | V | CDR3 | DNA
TRBJ2-1 | NA | TRBV24-1 | CATSDGLSYNEQFF | TGTGCCACCAGTGACGGACTCTCCTACAATGAGCAGTTCTTC
TRBJ1-2 | TRBD1 | TRBV10-3 | CAIREGPGQGIGYTF | TGTGCCATCAGAGAGGGCCCGGGACAGGGAATTGGCTACACCTTC
TRBJ1-2 | TRBD1 | TRBV5-1 | CASSSGTGAFYTF | TGCGCCAGCAGCTCCGGGACAGGTGCTTTCTACACCTTC
TRBJ1-2 | TRBD1 | TRBV6-5 | CASSYGTGGYYGYTF | TGTGCCAGCAGTTACGGGACAGGGGGTTACTATGGCTACACCTTC
TRBJ1-1 | NA | TRBV19 | CASMDSEAFF | TGTGCCAGTATGGACAGTGAAGCTTTCTTT
TRBJ2-7 | TRBD1 | TRBV10-1 | CASSDSGGYEQYF | TGCGCCAGCAGTGACTCAGGGGGCTACGAGCAGTACTTC
TRBJ2-2 | NA | TRBV5-5 | CASSLGQNTGELFF | TGTGCCAGCAGCTTGGGACAGAACACCGGGGAGCTGTTTTTT
TRBJ2-1 | NA | TRBV7-8 | CASSLLTTTNNEQFF | TGTGCCAGCAGCTTACTGACTACGACAAACAATGAGCAGTTCTTC
TRBJ1-6 | TRBD1 | TRBV5-1 | CASSLPGTGGLSPLHF | TGCGCCAGCAGCTTACCCGGGACAGGGGGCTTATCACCCCTCCACTTT
TRBJ1-1 | NA | TRBV6-5 | CASRSGGPEAFF | TGTGCCAGCAGGTCCGGCGGTCCTGAAGCTTTCTTT
TRBJ1-1 | TRBD1 | TRBV28 | CASSPDRAFDTEAFF | TGTGCCAGCAGCCCGGACAGGGCTTTCGACACTGAAGCTTTCTTT
TRBJ2-3 | TRBD1 | TRBV11-2 | CASSFPRDREFTDTQYF | TGTGCCAGCAGCTTCCCTCGGGACAGAGAATTCACAGATACGCAGTATTTT
TRBJ2-3 | NA | TRBV11-3 | CASSLDFADTQYF | TGTGCCAGCAGCTTAGATTTCGCAGATACGCAGTATTTT
TRBJ2-1 | NA | TRBV20-1 | CSASQGQGEQFF | TGCAGTGCTAGTCAGGGGCAGGGTGAGCAGTTCTTC
TRBJ2-3 | TRBD2 | TRBV5-1 | CASSSSGSGSSDTQYF | TGCGCCAGCAGCTCGTCGGGTAGCGGGAGCTCAGATACGCAGTATTTT
TRBJ2-4 | TRBD1 | TRBV5-1 | CASSFGSRDRGKLAKNIQYF | TGCGCCAGCAGCTTTGGTTCCCGGGACAGGGGTAAACTAGCCAAAAACATTCAGTACTTC
TRBJ1-3 | NA | TRBV19 | CASRTGSFSGNTIYF | TGTGCCAGTAGAACGGGATCTTTCTCTGGAAACACCATATATTTT
TRBJ2-2 | TRBD1 | TRBV7-3 | CASSNQPGTVSTGELFF | TGTGCCAGCAGCAATCAGCCAGGGACAGTGAGCACCGGGGAGCTGTTTTTT
TRBJ1-2 | NA | TRBV19 | CASSVREYGYTF | TGTGCCAGTAGTGTCCGGGAGTATGGCTACACCTTC
TRBJ2-5 | NA | TRBV9 | CASSVDSAETQYF | TGTGCCAGCAGCGTAGACTCCGCAGAGACCCAGTACTTC
TRBJ2-2 | TRBD2 | TRBV28 | CASSPLAGGLNTGELFF | TGTGCCAGCAGTCCTCTAGCGGGAGGGCTAAACACCGGGGAGCTGTTTTTT
TRBJ2-5 | NA | TRBV1 | CTRPPRERETQYF | TGCACCAGACCCCCGAGGGAGCGGGAGACCCAGTACTTC
TRBJ1-1 | NA | TRBV11-2 | CASSLTRNTEAFF | TGTGCCAGCAGCCTGACACGAAACACTGAAGCTTTCTTT
TRBJ2-7 | NA | TRBV6-5 | CASSPDGGSYEQYF | TGTGCCAGCAGTCCCGACGGAGGATCCTACGAGCAGTACTTC